This T cell receptor beta chain was identified during a study of T cell responses to AZD1222 COVID-19 vaccine. Study conclusions and caveats: Females outnumbered males among donors, who were mostly white British; clonal diversity was possibly underestimated. Unmutated variant regions reportedly attract nearly half of all spike-specific TCRs.

V gave up 6 bases and J gave up 3 bases, with 11 bases separating them. The CDR3 is 13 amino acids. Germline loops: CDR1 LGHDT, CDR2 YNNKEL (reference sequence). As concerns this clone: Its antigen is not known.

The method was immunoSEQ multiplex PCR; TCRdb's version includes in-frame clones alone and lacks a portion of them. The table lists roughly 120,000 clones, around 82% of them singletons. This rearrangement joins TRBV3-1 (or the pseudogene TRBV3-2) to TRBJ1-1; D unresolved. The sample consisted of peripheral blood, taken on day 0 of AZD1222 vaccination. The TCR was taken from an adult in good health. CDR3 region: CASRNEGYTEAFF. The CDR3 region has the DNA TGTGCCAGCAGAAACGAGGGATACACTGAAGCTTTCTTT.